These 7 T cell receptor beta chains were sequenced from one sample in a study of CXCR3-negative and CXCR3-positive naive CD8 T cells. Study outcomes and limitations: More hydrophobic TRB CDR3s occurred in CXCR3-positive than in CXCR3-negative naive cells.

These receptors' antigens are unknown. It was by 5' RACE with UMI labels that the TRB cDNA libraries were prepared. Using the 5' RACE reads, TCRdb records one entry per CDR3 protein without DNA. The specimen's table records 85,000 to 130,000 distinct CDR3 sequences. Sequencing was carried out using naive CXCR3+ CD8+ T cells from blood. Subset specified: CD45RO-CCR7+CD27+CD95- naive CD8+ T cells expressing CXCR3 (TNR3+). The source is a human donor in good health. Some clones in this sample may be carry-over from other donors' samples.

The chain's CDR3 is CASSYEGAADYGYTF. The rearrangement joins TRBV6-5 to TRBJ1-2; TCRdb's assignment of TRBD1 cannot be checked, as there is no DNA. Germline V gives CDR1 MNHEY, CDR2 SVGAGI. The CDR3 has 15 residues.

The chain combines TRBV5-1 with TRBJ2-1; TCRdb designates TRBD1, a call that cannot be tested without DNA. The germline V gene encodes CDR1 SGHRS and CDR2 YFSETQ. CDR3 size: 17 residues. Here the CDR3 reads CASSPRTGGRITNEQFF.

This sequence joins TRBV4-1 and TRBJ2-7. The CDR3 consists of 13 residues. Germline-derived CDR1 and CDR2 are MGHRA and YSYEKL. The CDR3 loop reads CASSQGKAYEQYF.

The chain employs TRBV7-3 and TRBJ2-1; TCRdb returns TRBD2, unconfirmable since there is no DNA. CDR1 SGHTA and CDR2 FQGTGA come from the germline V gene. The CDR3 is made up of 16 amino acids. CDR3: CASSLHSGGVYNEQFF.

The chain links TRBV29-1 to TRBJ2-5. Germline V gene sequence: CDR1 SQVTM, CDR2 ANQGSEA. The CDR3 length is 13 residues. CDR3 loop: CSASQLNQETQYF. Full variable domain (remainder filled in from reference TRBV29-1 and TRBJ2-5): SAVISQKPSRDICQRGTSLTIQCQVDSQVTMMFWYRQQPGQSLTLIATANQGSEATYESGFVIDKFPISRPNLTFSTLTVSNMSPEDSSIYLCSASQLNQETQYFGPGTRLLVL.

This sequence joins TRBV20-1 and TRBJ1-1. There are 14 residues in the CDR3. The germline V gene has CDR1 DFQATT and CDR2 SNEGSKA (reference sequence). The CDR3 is CSARDTGEGTEAFF.

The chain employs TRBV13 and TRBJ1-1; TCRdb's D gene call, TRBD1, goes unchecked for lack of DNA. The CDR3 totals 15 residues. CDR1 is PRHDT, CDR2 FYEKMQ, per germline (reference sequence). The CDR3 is CASSPRTGRITEAFF.